The 24 T cell receptor beta chains listed next were all sequenced from one sample in a study of CXCR3-negative and CXCR3-positive naive CD8 T cells. Preparation of TRB cDNA libraries relied on 5' RACE carrying UMI labels. TCRdb re-called the 5' RACE reads; one entry per CDR3 protein, DNA not given. The sample has 100,000 to 150,000 distinct CDR3 sequences. Sample: naive CXCR3- CD8+ T cells from blood. Subset specified: CD45RO-CCR7+CD27+CD95- naive CD8+ T cells lacking CXCR3 (TNR3-). The receptors shown here come from a human donor in good health. Some clones in this sample may be carry-over from other donors' samples.

The rearrangement joins TRBV6-6 to TRBJ2-5; TCRdb gives TRBD1 as the D gene, but with no DNA this cannot be confirmed. This CDR3 is built from 16 residues. Germline V gene sequence: CDR1 MNHNY, CDR2 SVGAGI (reference sequence). The CDR3 sequence is CASSAGTGGLQETQYF.

The chain couples TRBV7-6 to TRBJ2-4; TCRdb names TRBD2, which stays unverified in the absence of DNA. CDR3 length: 12 amino acids. Per the germline V gene, CDR1 is SGHVS and CDR2 is FNYEAQ. The CDR3 loop reads CASSPLGGNQYF.

The chain links TRBV28 to TRBJ2-3; without DNA, the TCRdb call of TRBD2 cannot be checked. In germline, CDR1 is MDHEN, CDR2 SYDVKM. This CDR3 is built from 16 residues. The CDR3: CASSFSSGGAADTQYF.

The V gene is TRBV4-3, the J gene TRBJ2-7. This CDR3 contains 14 residues. The V gene's germline CDR1 is LGHNA and CDR2 YSLEER. Here the CDR3 reads CASSRFGGSYEQYF.

The chain has TRBV13 and TRBJ2-7; without DNA, the TCRdb call of TRBD1 cannot be checked. In germline, CDR1 is PRHDT, CDR2 FYEKMQ (reference sequence). This CDR3 region has 19 residues. The CDR3 loop reads CASSLGPILQGRVSYEQYF.

The chain combines TRBV7-9 with TRBJ2-6. Germline lookup yields CDR1 SEHNR and CDR2 FQNEAQ (reference sequence). This CDR3 comprises 17 residues. The CDR3 reads CASSLGIKLSGANVLTF.

The chain couples TRBV7-8 to TRBJ2-1; TCRdb selects TRBD2, and the lack of DNA leaves this call unchecked. The CDR3 extends over 16 amino acids. Germline CDR1 is SGHVS and CDR2 is FQNEAQ. The CDR3 loop is CASSLEGSGRRNEQFF.

The V gene is TRBV5-5, the J gene TRBJ2-3; absent DNA, TCRdb's TRBD2 call cannot be checked. Germline-derived CDR1 and CDR2 are SGHKS and YYEKEE (reference sequence). The CDR3 contains 15 residues. The CDR3 protein is CASSPWRVGTDTQYF.

The chain couples TRBV5-1 to TRBJ1-5; TCRdb lists TRBD1, though no DNA is available to test this call. Germline assignment: CDR1 SGHRS and CDR2 YFSETQ. The CDR3 covers 15 residues. The CDR3: CASSLGDRVNQPQHF.

The rearrangement links TRBV4-2 to TRBJ2-1; the D call from TCRdb, TRBD2, cannot be confirmed without DNA. The CDR3 covers 16 residues. CDR1 and CDR2 from the germline V gene are LGHNA and YNFKEQ. This chain's CDR3 is CASSQDLASGRDEQFF.

V usage is TRBV3-1 and J usage is TRBJ2-1; absent DNA, TCRdb's TRBD2 call cannot be checked. Germline V CDR1 and CDR2: LGHDT, YNNKEL (reference sequence). This CDR3 has 17 residues. CDR3 protein: CASSQPRLAGGNNEQFF.

The chain joins TRBV18 to TRBJ2-1; lacking DNA, the TRBD2 call made by TCRdb goes unchecked. CDR3 length: 19 residues. CDR1 is KGHSH and CDR2 is LQKENI in the germline V gene. The CDR3: CASSPTGGNGAASYNEQFF.

V gene TRBV6-5 combines with J gene TRBJ2-5; the TRBD1 assignment by TCRdb is unverifiable without DNA. CDR1 MNHEY and CDR2 SVGAGI come from the germline V gene. CDR3 length: 15 residues. This chain's CDR3 is CASSYGQGIQETQYF.

J is TRBJ2-5 and V is TRBV20-1; with no DNA, the TCRdb D assignment of TRBD1 cannot be verified. This CDR3 contains 13 residues. Germline CDR1 is DFQATT and CDR2 is SNEGSKA (reference sequence). The CDR3 region is CSAPRGRRETQYF.

V and J are TRBV4-3 and TRBJ2-1; TCRdb returns TRBD2, unconfirmable since there is no DNA. This CDR3 spans 16 amino acids. CDR1 and CDR2 (germline): LGHNA, YSLEER. The CDR3 protein is CASSQDVVPLYNEQFF.

The chain joins TRBV21-1 to TRBJ2-7; TCRdb's assignment of TRBD1 cannot be checked, as there is no DNA. TRBV21-1 is a known pseudogene. This CDR3 region has 11 residues. CDR3 loop: CASSITGVQYF.

This chain joins TRBV13 and TRBJ2-7; TCRdb's D call, TRBD2, is unchecked because there is no DNA. Germline values: CDR1 PRHDT, CDR2 FYEKMQ (reference sequence). The CDR3 spans 16 residues. The CDR3 loop reads CASATTWAGVSNEQYF.

The chain carries TRBV6-6 and TRBJ2-7; TCRdb returns TRBD2, unconfirmable since there is no DNA. The CDR3 covers 15 residues. In germline, CDR1 is MNHNY, CDR2 SVGAGI (reference sequence). This chain's CDR3 is CASSSLEREYNEQYF.

This chain's CDR3 is CASSQRATGAKPRDGYTF. The chain is built from TRBV4-3 and TRBJ1-2; with no DNA, the TCRdb D assignment of TRBD1 cannot be verified. Germline CDR1 is LGHNA and CDR2 is YSLEER. The CDR3 length is 18 residues.

The chain joins TRBV5-8 to TRBJ2-7. Germline lookup yields CDR1 SGHTS and CDR2 YDEGEE. The CDR3 spans 15 residues. CDR3 residues: CASSPTVTSIYEQYF.

The gene calls are TRBV7-9 and TRBJ2-7; TCRdb's assignment of TRBD2 cannot be checked, as there is no DNA. Germline CDR1 SEHNR, CDR2 FQNEAQ (reference sequence). The CDR3 covers 15 residues. The CDR3: CASSSISTRFDEQYF.

The chain links TRBV4-3 to TRBJ1-1; TCRdb outputs TRBD1, but without DNA this stays unchecked. Germline values: CDR1 LGHNA, CDR2 YSLEER. CDR3 length: 14 amino acids. The CDR3 loop reads CASSQDRGTPEAFF.

This chain joins TRBV20-1 and TRBJ2-5; TCRdb outputs TRBD2, but without DNA this stays unchecked. The CDR3 runs to 13 residues. The germline V gene has CDR1 DFQATT and CDR2 SNEGSKA (reference sequence). The CDR3 spells CSARDGGVETQYF.

The gene calls are TRBV7-8 and TRBJ2-1; TCRdb reports TRBD1, a call that lacks DNA to check it against. The CDR3 contains 12 residues. Germline assignment: CDR1 SGHVS and CDR2 FQNEAQ. CDR3 in amino acids: CASSLREDEQFF.